The 26 T cell receptor beta chains below all came from one sample that was sequenced in a study of blood T cell repertoires in COVID-19. The repertoire was sequenced with immunoSEQ multiplex PCR; TCRdb's copy has only in-frame clones and lacks some. The data show around 180,000 clones, with 88% seen just once and 3.5% to 4.5% held by the top ten. Sequencing was carried out using peripheral blood. These receptors were collected from a human donor in a cohort sampled during active COVID-19.

The chain couples TRBV7-2 to TRBJ2-5, with 8 bases fitting TRBD2. The CDR3 is made up of 15 amino acids. In germline, CDR1 is SGHTA, CDR2 FQGNSA. The ends lost 4 bases at V and 5 bases at J; junction bases unmatched: 9. CDR3 nucleotides: TGTGCCAGCAGCTCGGGACTAGTCGCCCCGGAGACCCAGTACTTC. It codes for CASSSGLVAPETQYF.

This clone was counted ten times or more. J is TRBJ1-4 and V is TRBV28; D uncertain. Germline assignment: CDR1 MDHEN and CDR2 SYDVKM. Trimming took off 3 bases at V and 7 bases at J, with 3 bases between the two ends. This CDR3 contains 11 residues. As DNA, the CDR3 is TGTGCCAGCAGTTTCCGTGAAAAACTGTTTTTT. Amino acid sequence: CASSFREKLFF.

CDR3 nucleotides: TGTGCCAGTAGTAAGACTAGCGGGGGGCCCTCCTACGAGCAGTACTTC. This encodes CASSKTSGGPSYEQYF. The chain links TRBV19 to TRBJ2-7, with 13 bases identical to TRBD2. This CDR3 region has 16 residues. The ends lost 4 bases at V and 0 bases at J; junction bases unmatched: 3. Germline V CDR1 and CDR2: LNHDA, SQIVND (reference sequence).

This clone was seen a few times. The genes are TRBV7-2 and TRBJ2-1; a weak D match, TRBD2 (5 bases). The V end lost 8 bases, the J end lost 4 bases, and 12 bases lay between the germline ends. This CDR3 comprises 13 residues. Germline lookup yields CDR1 SGHTA and CDR2 FQGNSA. DNA of the CDR3: TGTGCCAGCGGACGGGGAGTTTACAATGAGCAGTTCTTC. Amino acid sequence: CASGRGVYNEQFF.

This chain joins TRBV27 and TRBJ2-1, with 7 bases that match TRBD1. Germline V gene sequence: CDR1 MNHEY, CDR2 SMNVEV (reference sequence). J lost 3 bases, V lost 5 bases, and 13 bases had no gene match. There are 17 residues in the CDR3. CDR3 bases: TGTGCCAGCAGTATCAGGGACAGCCAACACAACTACAATGAGCAGTTCTTC. Its protein product is CASSIRDSQHNYNEQFF.

The chain joins TRBV28 to TRBJ1-2; D perhaps matches TRBD1 (6 bases). There are 11 residues in the CDR3. Germline V CDR1 and CDR2: MDHEN, SYDVKM. The CDR3 loop is CVVGGASGYTF. The DNA of the CDR3 is TGTGTCGTGGGGGGGGCAAGTGGCTACACCTTC.

The rearrangement uses TRBV30 and TRBJ1-2; no definite D call. CDR3 length equals 11 residues. From germline, CDR1 is GTSNPN and CDR2 SVGIG (reference sequence). Deletions cut 5 bases from V and 11 bases from J, with 15 bases between. CDR3 protein: CAWGFQSIYTF. DNA of the CDR3: TGTGCCTGGGGTTTTCAGTCGATTTACACCTTC.

The sample holds a few counts of this clone. This sequence joins TRBV6-5 and TRBJ1-1, with D unclear. The CDR3 has 11 residues. The V gene's germline CDR1 is MNHEY and CDR2 SVGAGI. Trimming removed 3 bases from V and 7 bases from J, with 6 bases in between. This CDR3 reads CASSYRSEAFF. The CDR3 DNA reads as TGTGCCAGCAGTTATCGCAGTGAAGCTTTCTTT.

The chain combines TRBV5-1 with TRBJ1-3; the D gene is possibly TRBD1 (5 bases). The CDR3 length is 16 residues. Germline lookup yields CDR1 SGHRS and CDR2 YFSETQ. The V end lost 4 bases, the J end lost 3 bases, and 17 bases lay between the germline ends. Written as DNA, the CDR3 is TGCGCCAGCAGCCCGACTGGGTGGGGCTTTGGAAACACCATATATTTT. Amino acids: CASSPTGWGFGNTIYF.

This rearrangement joins TRBV4-2 to TRBJ1-4; 7 nucleotides match TRBD1. J gave up 1 base and V 0 bases, and 5 bases lay outside the gene matches. CDR3 length equals 17 residues. CDR1 and CDR2 (germline): LGHNA, YNFKEQ. CDR3 DNA: TGTGCCAGCAGCCAAGATCCGCAGGGGGGAACTAATGAAAAACTGTTTTTT. The encoded protein is CASSQDPQGGTNEKLFF.

As to this clone: An end of the junction differs from the germline gene, which may be a read error. The chain carries TRBV2 and TRBJ2-7; D may be TRBD1 (6 bases). Germline lookup yields CDR1 SNHLY and CDR2 FYNNEI. This CDR3 has 10 residues. The CDR3, as DNA: TGTGCCAGCAGTAGCCGGGACACGAGGTTC. Translation: CASSSRDTRF. Supplemented by reference TRBV2 and TRBJ2-7, the full variable domain reads EPEVTQTPSHQVTQMGQEVILRCVPISNHLYFYWYRQILGQKVEFLVSFYNNEISEKSEIFDDQFSVERPDGSNFTLKIRSTKLEDSAMYFCASSSRDTRFGPGTRLTVT.

Note on this clone: An end of the junction does not agree with germline; a read error may underlie this. This rearrangement joins TRBV7-7 to TRBJ2-7; maybe TRBD1 (6 bases). CDR1 SSHAT and CDR2 FNYEAQ come from the germline V gene (reference sequence). CDR3 length equals 19 residues. The chain's CDR3 is CASSLTSIYLGAGSYEQYF. As DNA, the CDR3 is TGTGCTAGCAGCTTAACGTCGATTTATTTGGGGGCAGGGTCCTACGAGCAGTACTTC.

The chain employs TRBV3-1 (or the pseudogene TRBV3-2) and TRBJ2-5; 9 positions agree with TRBD2. Trimming at V came to 0 bases and at J to 1 base, leaving 6 bases not matched to a gene. The CDR3 totals 17 residues. The germline gives CDR1 LGHDT, CDR2 YNNKEL (reference sequence). CDR3 region: CASSQDDSGGPQETQYF. CDR3 DNA sequence: TGTGCCAGCAGCCAAGATGATAGCGGGGGCCCCCAAGAGACCCAGTACTTC.

The DNA of the CDR3 is TGTGCCAGCAGCTTTCGGAGTACGGGCGGGGAGCTGTTTTTT. It encodes CASSFRSTGGELFF. This chain joins TRBV11-3 and TRBJ2-2, with D uncertain. Trimming took off 3 bases at V and 7 bases at J, with 12 bases between the two ends. This CDR3 comprises 14 residues. The germline CDR1 and CDR2 sequences are SGHNT and YENEEA.

The chain joins TRBV19 to TRBJ1-5, with D perhaps matching TRBD1 (5 bases). The germline V gene encodes CDR1 LNHDA and CDR2 SQIVND (reference sequence). CDR3 length: 14 amino acids. V was cut by 8 bases and J by 4 bases, with 15 bases left in between. CDR3 DNA: TGTGCCAGTGATGGGGGGGGTTGGAATCAGCCCCAGCATTTT. This sequence encodes CASDGGGWNQPQHF.

This clone was seen just once. The gene calls are TRBV6-1 and TRBJ2-2; D not certain. Germline V gene data show CDR1 as MNHNS and CDR2 as SASEGT. The CDR3 loop spans 15 amino acids. Trimming cost V 3 bases and J 3 bases, with 11 bases left between them. CDR3: CASSDLSVDTGELFF. In DNA form, the CDR3 reads TGTGCCAGCAGTGACCTCTCTGTTGACACCGGGGAGCTGTTTTTT.

This chain links TRBV10-2 with TRBJ1-3, with 7 bases identical to TRBD1. The V and J ends lost 8 bases and 0 bases, in that order; junction bases with no gene match: 10. Germline V gives CDR1 WSHSY, CDR2 SAAADI. The CDR3 sequence is 16 residues long. This CDR3 is CASGGDRELSGNTIYF. In nucleotides, the CDR3 is TGCGCCAGCGGAGGGGACAGAGAACTCTCTGGAAACACCATATATTTT.

Here the CDR3 DNA reads TGTGCCATCAGTGTTGGTTCTGGGCAAAACTACGAGCAGTACTTC. Its translation: CAISVGSGQNYEQYF. V usage is TRBV10-3 and J usage is TRBJ2-7, with D unclear. The CDR3 runs to 15 residues. The germline V and J ends were trimmed by 4 bases and 3 bases, with 16 bases remaining between them. CDR1 and CDR2 from the germline V gene are ENHRY and SYGVKD.

The gene calls are TRBV7-2 and TRBJ2-7, with D possibly matching TRBD1 (5 bases). The V end was cut by 4 bases, the J end by 7 bases, with 23 bases between. There are 16 residues in the CDR3. Germline-derived CDR1 and CDR2 are SGHTA and FQGNSA. The CDR3 region is CASSSDQVGRYLEQYF. In DNA, the CDR3 is TGTGCCAGCAGCTCGGACCAGGTGGGGCGCTACTTGGAGCAGTACTTC.

This clone appeared a few times. The V call is TRBV5-5, the J call TRBJ2-3; 8 bases align to TRBD2. V trimming: 2 bases; J trimming: 10 bases; junction bases outside the gene matches: 6. Germline V gene lookup returns CDR1 SGHKS and CDR2 YYEKEE (reference sequence). CDR3 length: 13 amino acids. The CDR3 bases are TGTGCCAGCAGCTTAGTACTAGCGGTCCCGCAGTATTTT. It specifies CASSLVLAVPQYF.

This sequence joins TRBV23-1 and TRBJ2-7; TRBD1 aligns across 9 bases. TRBV23-1 is classed as an ORF, of uncertain function. Trimming took 6 bases from V and 3 from J; bases not matched to a gene: 9. The CDR3 sequence is 15 residues long. As DNA, the CDR3 is TGCGCCAGCAGCCACCGGACAGGGGCCATCTACGAGCAGTACTTC. Its translation is CASSHRTGAIYEQYF.

This CDR3 reads CASSQRQGPYTF. The CDR3 DNA follows: TGTGCCAGCAGCCAAAGACAGGGCCCCTACACCTTC. The V call is TRBV3-1 (or the pseudogene TRBV3-2), the J call TRBJ1-2; TRBD1 matches 7 bases. V lost 2 bases and J lost 10; bases outside the gene matches: 4. The CDR3 is 12 amino acids. Germline lookup yields CDR1 LGHDT and CDR2 YNNKEL (reference sequence).

The chain employs TRBV18 and TRBJ2-7; D gene ambiguous. From germline, CDR1 is KGHSH and CDR2 LQKENI. The CDR3 is 13 residues long. V shed 2 bases and J shed 4 bases, with 9 bases lying between them. The CDR3 DNA follows: TGTGCCAGCTCACCAGGCAGCAGGTACGAGCAGTACTTC. It encodes CASSPGSRYEQYF.

This chain joins TRBV12-3 or TRBV12-4 and TRBJ2-1; no clear D. The CDR3 spans 13 residues. V dropped 6 bases and J dropped 8 bases, with 14 bases sitting between them. CDR3 DNA sequence: TGTGCCAGCAGCCATCTCGCGCGCCATGAGCAGTTCTTC. It translates to CASSHLARHEQFF.

The chain couples TRBV28 to TRBJ2-7, with a weak D call TRBD2 (5 bases). The CDR3 is made up of 11 amino acids. The germline CDR1 and CDR2 sequences are MDHEN and SYDVKM. V lost 6 bases to trimming and J lost 7 bases, with 10 bases between them. The CDR3 nucleotides read TGTGCCAGCAGGCTACTAGGGGAGCAGTACTTC. Translation: CASRLLGEQYF.

The chain recombines TRBV23-1 with TRBJ2-7; the D gene is possibly TRBD2 (6 bases). TRBV23-1 is an ORF; its function is uncertain. Trimming removed 1 base from V and 7 bases from J, with 26 bases in between. This CDR3 region has 18 residues. The CDR3 sequence: CASSQWCQGGVCPREQYF. CDR3 in DNA: TGCGCCAGCAGTCAATGGTGCCAGGGCGGGGTCTGCCCGAGGGAGCAGTACTTC.